This T cell receptor beta chain derives from a study of shared clonotypes between healthy human individuals. Across the whole study: Samples came from a couple of female and three male donors aged 18 to 49. Study outcomes and limitations: Enrolling few donors narrowed the genetic and exposure-history diversity that was represented.

The method was immunoSEQ multiplex PCR; TCRdb's version includes in-frame clones alone and lacks a portion of them. The table has hundreds of thousands of clones, about 80% seen once. The CDR3 is 14 amino acids. The V end lost 0 bases, the J end lost 1 base, and 6 bases lay between the germline ends. Germline V lookup: CDR1 SGHTA, CDR2 FQGTGA. Free of recent acute infections or vaccinations, the donors were healthy HIV-negative adults. This clone was found a few times. What it recognizes is unknown. The rearrangement links TRBV7-3 to TRBJ1-1; D gene uncertain. Sample: memory CD4+ T cells sorted from blood. The sample's subset: CD45RA-negative fraction. The sequence derives from a woman aged 25 to 39 in good health. The CDR3 nucleotides read TGTGCCAGCAGCTTAACCCCAGGGAACACTGAAGCTTTCTTT. Translation gives CASSLTPGNTEAFF.